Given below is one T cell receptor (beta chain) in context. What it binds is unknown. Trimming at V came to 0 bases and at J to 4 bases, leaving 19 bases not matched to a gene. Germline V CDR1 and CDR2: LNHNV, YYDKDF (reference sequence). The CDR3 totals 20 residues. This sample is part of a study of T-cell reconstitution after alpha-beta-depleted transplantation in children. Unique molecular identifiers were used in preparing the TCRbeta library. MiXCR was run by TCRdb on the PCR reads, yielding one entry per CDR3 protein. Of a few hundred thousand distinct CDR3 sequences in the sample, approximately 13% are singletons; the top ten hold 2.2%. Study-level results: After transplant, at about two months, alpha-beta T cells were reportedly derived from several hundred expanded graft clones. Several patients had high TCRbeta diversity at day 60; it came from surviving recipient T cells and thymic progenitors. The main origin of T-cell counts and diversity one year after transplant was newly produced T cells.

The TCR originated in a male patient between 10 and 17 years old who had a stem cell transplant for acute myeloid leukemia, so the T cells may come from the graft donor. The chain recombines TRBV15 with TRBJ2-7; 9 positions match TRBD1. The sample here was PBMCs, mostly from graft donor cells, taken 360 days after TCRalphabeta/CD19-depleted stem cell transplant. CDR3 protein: CATSRDRTSMYRGRIYEQYF. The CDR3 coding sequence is TGTGCCACCAGCAGAGATAGGACTTCTATGTACAGGGGGCGAATTTACGAGCAGTACTTC.